This TCR beta chain came from a study of somatic mutations in cytotoxic T cells in rheumatoid arthritis. Study as a whole: Flow sorting of some V beta antibody-stained T cells reached nearly 100% purity, with V beta1+ cells also TCRB-sequenced. General study results and limits: A single CD8+ clone exceeded 20% of CD8+ cells in about an eighth of the roughly 65 patients.

Each population, CD4+ and CD8+ cells, was isolated by positive magnetic bead selection and checked for purity by flow cytometry. With regard to this clone: The antigen is unknown.

Sequencing was performed with immunoSEQ multiplex PCR; in TCRdb, only in-frame clones are kept and a portion is missing. Of 20,000 to 25,000 clones listed, roughly 80% were seen once; the top ten hold over 9%. This CDR3 has 15 amino acids. Germline V gene lookup returns CDR1 SGHRS and CDR2 YFSETQ. Trimming stripped 1 base from V and 1 base from J, with 9 bases between. The sequence was obtained from an adult with rheumatoid arthritis. Specimen: CD8+ T cells sorted from blood. This sequence joins TRBV5-1 and TRBJ1-3, with D tentatively TRBD1 (6 bases). The DNA for the CDR3 is TGCGCCAGCAGCTTGACAGGGAAATCTGGAAACACCATATATTTT. Translation gives CASSLTGKSGNTIYF. The variable domain in full, completed from reference TRBV5-1 and TRBJ1-3, reads KAGVTQTPRYLIKTRGQQVTLSCSPISGHRSVSWYQQTPGQGLQFLFEYFSETQRNKGNFPGRFSGRQFSNSRSEMNVSTLELGDSALYLCASSLTGKSGNTIYFGEGSWLTVV.